Presented here are 21 T cell receptor beta chains from one specimen sequenced in a study of long-term antiretroviral therapy in people with HIV. Version v3.0 of the immunoSEQ assay was performed at survey level. Data came from immunoSEQ multiplex PCR; TCRdb stores just in-frame clones and leaves some out. The sample lists about 36,000 clones; 75% to 85% were seen once. This specimen was unsorted PBMCs, taken 3.4 years after starting antiretroviral therapy. These receptors were taken from a young man with HIV.

To note about this clone: The DNA is left out, because the CDR3 cannot be placed on it with certainty; the CDR3 is given as TCRdb lists it. CDR3 loop: CASSFGPGHDPFF. This chain links TRBV7-2 with TRBJ1-4; the table's D call, TRBD1, was not checked against the DNA. The CDR3 adds up to 13 amino acids, both ends counted. CDR1 and CDR2 from the germline V gene are SGHTA and FQGNSA.

The chain recombines TRBV6-6 with TRBJ2-7, with 12 bases fitting TRBD2. The CDR3 runs 16 residues. Germline V gene lookup returns CDR1 MNHNY and CDR2 SVGAGI (reference sequence). Trimming removed 4 bases from V and 5 bases from J; junction bases left unmatched: 9. The CDR3 sequence is CASSFLAGGPMDEQYF. CDR3 DNA sequence: TGTGCCAGCAGTTTCCTAGCGGGAGGGCCTATGGACGAGCAGTACTTC.

The V call is TRBV19, the J call TRBJ2-7; 7 bases are a match to TRBD1. This CDR3 has 16 residues. V shed 0 bases and J 0 bases; nucleotides not matched to a gene: 5. Germline assignment: CDR1 LNHDA and CDR2 SQIVND (reference sequence). As DNA, the CDR3 is TGTGCCAGTAGTATAGATAAGTCAGGGGGCTCCTACGAGCAGTACTTC. Translated: CASSIDKSGGSYEQYF.

This clone appeared a single time. V usage is TRBV27 and J usage is TRBJ2-2, with D perhaps TRBD1 (6 bases). V lost 6 bases to trimming and J lost 3 bases, with 11 bases between them. This CDR3 region has 14 residues. CDR1 is MNHEY, CDR2 SMNVEV, per germline (reference sequence). The chain's CDR3 is CASRGRGYTGELFF. The CDR3 nucleotides read TGTGCCAGCAGAGGCAGGGGATACACCGGGGAGCTGTTTTTT.

Only one count was recorded for this clone. The chain carries TRBV5-5 and TRBJ1-5, with TRBD1 as a possible D gene (6 bases). Germline V gene data show CDR1 as SGHKS and CDR2 as YYEKEE (reference sequence). V was pared by 4 bases and J by 6 bases, with 17 bases between. This CDR3 is built from 15 residues. The CDR3 DNA reads TGTGCCAGCAGCACCGGAGGGGGGGGCGGTCAGCCCCAGCATTTT. Protein: CASSTGGGGGQPQHF.

This clone was detected once. The chain uses TRBV4-1 and TRBJ2-7; 7 bases are a match to TRBD2. J was trimmed by 5 bases and V by 4 bases; bases with no gene match: 17. Germline CDR1 MGHRA, CDR2 YSYEKL. CDR3 length equals 17 residues. The CDR3 DNA reads as TGCGCCAGCAGCCGGAACCAGTGGGGGGAGGGCGCGGACGAGCAGTACTTC. This encodes CASSRNQWGEGADEQYF.

The J gene is TRBJ2-3, the V gene TRBV6-1, with TRBD1 matching 9 bases. CDR1 is MNHNS, CDR2 SASEGT, per germline. V trimming: 3 bases; J trimming: 3 bases; junction bases outside the gene matches: 1. The CDR3 covers 14 residues. This CDR3 reads CASSEGQGTDTQYF. The CDR3 bases are TGTGCCAGCAGTGAGGGACAGGGAACAGATACGCAGTATTTT.

This clone was observed a single time. The chain couples TRBV19 to TRBJ2-3; D may be TRBD1 (6 bases). The germline V and J ends were trimmed by 3 bases and 6 bases, with 13 bases remaining between them. CDR3 length equals 14 residues. In germline, CDR1 is LNHDA, CDR2 SQIVND (reference sequence). CDR3 coding DNA: TGTGCCAGTAGTATCCAGGGGATGTACGATACGCAGTATTTT. Its protein is CASSIQGMYDTQYF.

The chain uses TRBV6-5 and TRBJ1-2; tentative D call: TRBD1 (5 bases). V was cut by 6 bases and J by 2 bases, with 16 bases left in between. Germline V CDR1 and CDR2: MNHEY, SVGAGI. CDR3 size: 15 residues. CDR3 residues: CASSPRTGRNYGYTF. The CDR3 nucleotides read TGTGCCAGCAGCCCGAGAACAGGCAGAAACTATGGCTACACCTTC.

The CDR3 DNA reads as TGCGCCAGCAGCTTGGACTACCTAGCGGCAAATGAGCAGTTCTTC. Translated, it gives CASSLDYLAANEQFF. The chain is built from TRBV5-1 and TRBJ2-1; TRBD2 matches at 7 bases. The trim removed 0 bases at V and 7 bases at J, leaving 7 bases unmatched. Per germline, CDR1 SGHRS and CDR2 YFSETQ. The CDR3 spans 15 residues.

V is TRBV28 and J is TRBJ1-1; no firm D call. The CDR3 spans 13 residues. V shed 6 bases and J shed 1 base, with 9 bases lying between them. In germline, CDR1 is MDHEN, CDR2 SYDVKM. The CDR3 nucleotides are TGTGCCAGCAGGGCGAGCCCGAACACTGAAGCTTTCTTT. Its protein product is CASRASPNTEAFF.

Only one count was recorded for this clone. V gene TRBV4-3 combines with J gene TRBJ2-2; D gene ambiguous. Between the trimmed V and J ends, which lost 2 bases and 5 bases, there was a span of 9 bases. The V gene's germline CDR1 is LGHNA and CDR2 YSLEER. This CDR3 comprises 14 residues. The CDR3: CASSQSSGTGELFF. The CDR3 nucleotides read TGCGCCAGCAGCCAAAGTTCCGGTACCGGGGAGCTGTTTTTT.

This chain connects TRBV7-9 to TRBJ2-1, with 9 positions matching TRBD1. Unmatched junction bases numbered 4, after V lost 5 bases and J lost 2 bases. The CDR3 totals 15 residues. Germline CDR1 is SEHNR and CDR2 is FQNEAQ (reference sequence). CDR3 in amino acids: CASSETGGAYNEQFF. The CDR3, as DNA: TGTGCCAGCAGCGAAACAGGGGGCGCCTACAATGAGCAGTTCTTC.

V gene TRBV28 combines with J gene TRBJ2-7; D possibly corresponds to TRBD1 (5 bases). With 6 bases removed from V and 4 bases from J, the gap between germline ends came to 13 bases. In germline, CDR1 is MDHEN, CDR2 SYDVKM. This CDR3 region has 13 residues. The DNA for the CDR3 is TGTGCCAGCAGGGGAACAGGTCCATACGAGCAGTACTTC. Its translation: CASRGTGPYEQYF.

This clone was detected once. The chain couples TRBV4-3 to TRBJ1-4; 10 bases agree with TRBD1. The germline V gene has CDR1 LGHNA and CDR2 YSLEER. Losses at the gene ends were 4 bases for V and 3 bases for J; bases not matched to a gene: 2. The CDR3 runs 15 residues. Here the CDR3 reads CASSPGQGANEKLFF. In nucleotides, the CDR3 is TGCGCCAGCAGCCCCGGACAGGGGGCTAATGAAAAACTGTTTTTT.

The chain links TRBV5-1 to TRBJ2-6, with D perhaps assigned TRBD1 or TRBD2 (5 bases each). The CDR3 runs 19 residues. Trimming cost V 5 bases and J 0 bases, with 21 bases left between them. From germline, CDR1 is SGHRS and CDR2 YFSETQ. The CDR3 DNA follows: TGCGCCAGCAGTTCGATACTCCGGGACGGAAGCTCTGGGGCCAACGTCCTGACTTTC. Translating it yields CASSSILRDGSSGANVLTF.

V is TRBV18 and J is TRBJ2-2; no reliable D call. Germline-derived CDR1 and CDR2 are KGHSH and LQKENI. CDR3 length equals 15 residues. Trimming removed 3 bases at V and 2 bases at J, with 10 bases between. The CDR3 nucleotides are TGTGCCAGCTCACCCACGGAGAGTAACACCGGGGAGCTGTTTTTT. Amino acids: CASSPTESNTGELFF.

The V and J genes are TRBV11-2 and TRBJ2-2; 8 positions match TRBD1. Trimming cost V 5 bases and J 4 bases; bases outside gene matches: 12. Germline V CDR1 and CDR2: SGHAT, FQNNGV. The CDR3 loop spans 17 amino acids. The CDR3 spells CASSLQLRGPSTGELFF. CDR3 bases: TGTGCCAGCAGCCTTCAACTCAGGGGGCCGAGCACCGGGGAGCTGTTTTTT. Combining the CDR3 with reference TRBV11-2 and TRBJ2-2 gives the whole variable domain EAGVAQSPRYKIIEKRQSVAFWCNPISGHATLYWYQQILGQGPKLLIQFQNNGVVDDSQLPKDRFSAERLKGVDSTLKIQPAKLEDSAVYLCASSLQLRGPSTGELFFGEGSRLTVL.

Details on this clone: Other DNA sequences within the sample encode an identical CDR3. This chain joins TRBV19 and TRBJ2-7; D is possibly TRBD1 or TRBD2 (5 bases each). V lost 2 bases and J lost 2, with 10 bases in between. This CDR3 comprises 14 residues. Germline V gene lookup returns CDR1 LNHDA and CDR2 SQIVND (reference sequence). CDR3 in amino acids: CASSIRDGPYEQYF. The CDR3 DNA is TGTGCCAGTAGTATACGGGACGGACCCTACGAGCAGTACTTC.

The chain uses TRBV15 and TRBJ1-4; D is undetermined. Germline V gene data show CDR1 as LNHNV and CDR2 as YYDKDF (reference sequence). The CDR3 has 12 amino acids. Between the trimmed V and J ends, which lost 5 bases and 7 bases, there was a span of 8 bases. DNA for the CDR3: TGTGCCACCAGCGGTATTGGTGAAAAACTGTTTTTT. It translates to CATSGIGEKLFF.

V gene TRBV7-9 combines with J gene TRBJ2-1, with TRBD1 matching 10 bases. The length of the CDR3 is 15 residues. Looked up from germline, CDR1 is SEHNR and CDR2 is FQNEAQ (reference sequence). J was trimmed by 9 bases and V by 1 base; bases with no gene match: 6. The CDR3 loop is CASSLGGQGFSEQFF. CDR3 DNA sequence: TGTGCCAGCAGCTTAGGGGGACAGGGGTTTTCTGAGCAGTTCTTC.